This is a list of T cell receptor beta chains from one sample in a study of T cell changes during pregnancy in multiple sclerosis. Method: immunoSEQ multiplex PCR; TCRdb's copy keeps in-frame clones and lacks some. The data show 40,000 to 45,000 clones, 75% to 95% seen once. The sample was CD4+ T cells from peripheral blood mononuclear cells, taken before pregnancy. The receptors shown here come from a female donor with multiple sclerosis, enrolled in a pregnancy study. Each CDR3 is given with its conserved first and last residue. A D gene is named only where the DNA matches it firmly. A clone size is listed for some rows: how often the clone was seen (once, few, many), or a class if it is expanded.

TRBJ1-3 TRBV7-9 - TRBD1 TGTGCCAGCAGCCTTGGACAGGGGGCTAGAAACACCATATATTTT CASSLGQGARNTIYF
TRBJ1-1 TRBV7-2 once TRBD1 TGTGCCAGCACCGGGGGGGCAGGGGGCACTGAAGCTTTCTTT CASTGGAGGTEAFF
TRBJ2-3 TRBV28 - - TGTGCCAGCAGTTTGGCGACCCCAGGGGCAGATACGCAGTATTTT CASSLATPGADTQYF
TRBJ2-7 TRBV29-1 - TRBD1 TGCAGCGTAGACAGGGGCTACGAGCAGTACTTC CSVDRGYEQYF
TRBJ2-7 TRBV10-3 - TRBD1 TGTGCCATCAGTGAAAGGTGGACAGGGGGCGAGCAGTACTTC CAISERWTGGEQYF
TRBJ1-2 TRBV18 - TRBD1 TGTGCCAGCTCACCACGGGACAGCGGAGGCTATGGCTACACCTTC CASSPRDSGGYGYTF
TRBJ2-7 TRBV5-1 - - TGCGCCAGCAGCTTGGTTCCCAGCTCCTACGAGCAGTACTTC CASSLVPSSYEQYF
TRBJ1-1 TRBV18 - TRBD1 TGTGCCAGCTCACCGACAGGGTTGAACACTGAAGCTTTCTTT CASSPTGLNTEAFF
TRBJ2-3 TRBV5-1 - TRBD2 TGCGCCAGCAGCGCCTTACTAGCGGGAGGCACAGATACGCAGTATTTT CASSALLAGGTDTQYF
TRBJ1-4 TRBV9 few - TGTGCCAGCAGCGTAGGCCTAAGCGTTGGGTATCAGGAAAAACTGTTTTTT CASSVGLSVGYQEKLFF
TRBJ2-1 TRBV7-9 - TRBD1 TGTGCCAGCAGCTTTCCCGGGACAGGGGCTACGTCGGGGAATGAGCAGTTCTTC CASSFPGTGATSGNEQFF
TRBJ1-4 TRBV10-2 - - TGCGCCAGCAGTGGTCTCACAGATGAAAAACTGTTTTTT CASSGLTDEKLFF
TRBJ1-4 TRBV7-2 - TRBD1 TGTGCCAGCAGCTCACAGGGGTTGGCTAATGAAAAACTGTTTTTT CASSSQGLANEKLFF
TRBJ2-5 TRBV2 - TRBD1 TGTGCCAGCAGAGCGGGGACAGGGAAAGAGACCCAGTACTTC CASRAGTGKETQYF
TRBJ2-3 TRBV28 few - TGTGCCAGCAGTTTTTTCGTAGATACGCAGTATTTT CASSFFVDTQYF
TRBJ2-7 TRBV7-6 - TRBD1 TGTGCCAGCAACCGGCCGGGGACAGGGATTATATACGAGCAGTACTTC CASNRPGTGIIYEQYF
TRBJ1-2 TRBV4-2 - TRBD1 TGTGCCAGCAGCCCCACAGGGGGCGTATATGGCTACACCTTC CASSPTGGVYGYTF
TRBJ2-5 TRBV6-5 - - TGTGCCAGCAGTTATCAGTACCTCCAGTACTTC CASSYQYLQYF
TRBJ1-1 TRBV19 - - TGTGCCAGTAGTATCGGGCGGGGATCGTTGATGGACACTGAAGCTTTCTTT CASSIGRGSLMDTEAFF
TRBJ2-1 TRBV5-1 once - TGCGCCAGCAGCGGGGGACTTTTAGCTCAGGATGAGCAGTTCTTC CASSGGLLAQDEQFF
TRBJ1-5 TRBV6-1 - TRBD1 TGTGCCAGCAGTGAAGCAGGGACAGATTATCAGCCCCAGCATTTT CASSEAGTDYQPQHF
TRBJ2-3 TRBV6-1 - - TGTGCCAGCAGGCGGGGAGATACGCAGTATTTT CASRRGDTQYF
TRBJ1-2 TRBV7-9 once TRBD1 TGTGCCAGCAGCGCCGGACAGGGGGCGGTCTATGGCTACACCTTC CASSAGQGAVYGYTF
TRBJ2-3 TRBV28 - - TGTGCCAGCACCATAAAACCGGAGATTGGGTCAATTTTT CASTIKPEIGSIF
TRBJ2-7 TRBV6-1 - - TGTGCCAGCAGTGCTGGGGCAGTTTACGAGCAGTACTTC CASSAGAVYEQYF
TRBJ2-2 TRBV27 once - TGTGCCAGCAGCAAATCCCCAAACACCGGGGAGCTGTTTTTT CASSKSPNTGELFF
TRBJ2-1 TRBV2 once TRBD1 TGTGCCAGCAGTTCGACAGGGGGCTGGTTCTTC CASSSTGGWFF
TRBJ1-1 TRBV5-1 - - TGCGCCAGCAGCTTGCGGGAGAGGAACACTGAAGCTTTCTTT CASSLRERNTEAFF
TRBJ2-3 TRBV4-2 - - TGTGCCAGCAGCCAAGAAGGGCGGGGAAGCACAGATACGCAGTATTTT CASSQEGRGSTDTQYF
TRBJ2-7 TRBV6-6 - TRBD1 TGTGCCAGCAACACGGGACAGGACTACGAGCAGTACTTC CASNTGQDYEQYF
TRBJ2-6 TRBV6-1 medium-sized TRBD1 TGTGCCAGCAGTGCGATGGGACAGGGGGCTGGGGCCAACGTCCTGACTTTC CASSAMGQGAGANVLTF
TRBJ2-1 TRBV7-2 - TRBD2 TGTGCCAGCAGCTCCCAGCGGGGGGGGTTCAATGAGCAGTTCTTC CASSSQRGGFNEQFF
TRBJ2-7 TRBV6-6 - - TGTGCCAGCAGTTACACGACAGCCTACGAGCAGTACTTC CASSYTTAYEQYF
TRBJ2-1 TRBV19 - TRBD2 TGTGCCAGTAGAAGCGGGAGGGGCGGGGAGCAGTTCTTC CASRSGRGGEQFF
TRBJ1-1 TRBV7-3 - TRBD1 TGTGCCAGCAGCTTGGGGCAGGGGGCTACTGAAGCTTTCTTT CASSLGQGATEAFF
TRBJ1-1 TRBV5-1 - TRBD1 TGCGCCAGCAGCCGGGACAGGGGGAAAACTGAAGCTTTCTTT CASSRDRGKTEAFF
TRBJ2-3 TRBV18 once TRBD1 TGTGCCAGCTCTCCTACAGGGGGATGGGATACGCAGTATTTT CASSPTGGWDTQYF
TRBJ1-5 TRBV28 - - TGTGCCAGCAGTGGGGTGGCGGGGTTCTATCAGCCCCAGCATTTT CASSGVAGFYQPQHF
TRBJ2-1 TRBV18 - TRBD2 TGTGCCAGCTCACGGTCGAGCGGGAGGCTTTACAATGAGCAGTTCTTC CASSRSSGRLYNEQFF
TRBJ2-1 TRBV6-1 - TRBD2 TGTGCCAGCAGTGACCTAGCGGGAATGGGTGAGCAGTTCTTC CASSDLAGMGEQFF
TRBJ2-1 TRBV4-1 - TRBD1 TGCGCCAGCCTGTCGGTGAGGGGGCCGTACAATGAGCAGTTCTTC CASLSVRGPYNEQFF
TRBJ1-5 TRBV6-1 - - TGTGCCAGCAGTGAAGACGGGGGCAATCAGCCCCAGCATTTT CASSEDGGNQPQHF
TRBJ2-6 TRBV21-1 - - TGTGCCAGCAGCAAAAAATCCCGGAATAGAACGGGGGGCCTCGACTCTGGGGCCAACGTCCTGACTTTC CASSKKSRNRTGGLDSGANVLTF
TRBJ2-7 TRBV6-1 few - TGTGCCAGCAGTGAAGGTGCGGTACGGGGAAACGAGCAGTACTTC CASSEGAVRGNEQYF
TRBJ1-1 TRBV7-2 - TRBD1 TGTGCCAGCAGGGGGACAGGGTTGAACACTGAAGCTTTCTTT CASRGTGLNTEAFF
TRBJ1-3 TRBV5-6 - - TGTGCCAGCAGCTTGAACAGAGGGACTGGAAACACCATATATTTT CASSLNRGTGNTIYF
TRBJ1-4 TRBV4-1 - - TGCGCCAGCAGCCAAGCAGGGGTAGGGAAACTGTTTTTT CASSQAGVGKLFF
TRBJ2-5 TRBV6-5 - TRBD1 TGTGCCAGCAGTTACTCGGGACAGCAAGAGACCCAGTACTTC CASSYSGQQETQYF
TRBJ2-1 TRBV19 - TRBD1 TGTGCCAGTACACCCCGGGACAGTCCACTCGGGGAGCAGTTCTTC CASTPRDSPLGEQFF
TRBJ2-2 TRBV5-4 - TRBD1 TGTGCCAGCAGCCCCGGACAGGGGCAAGTCCTCGACACCGGGGAGCTGTTTTTT CASSPGQGQVLDTGELFF
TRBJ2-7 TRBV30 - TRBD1 TGTGCCTTGGACAGGGGGTTTGAGCAGTACTTC CALDRGFEQYF
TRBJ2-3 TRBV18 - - TGTGCCAGCTCAAGAGAACCCTCTAGCACAGATACGCAGTATTTT CASSREPSSTDTQYF
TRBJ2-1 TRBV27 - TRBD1 TGTGCCAGCAGCAAGGTAGGGGACAGAGTCAATGAGCAGTTCTTC CASSKVGDRVNEQFF
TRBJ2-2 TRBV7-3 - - TGTGCCAGCAGCCCCCAGGGGAACACCGGGGAGCTGTTTTTT CASSPQGNTGELFF
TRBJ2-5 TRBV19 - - TGTGCCAGTAGCGTGGGGGGACCGGGGACCCAGTACTTC CASSVGGPGTQYF
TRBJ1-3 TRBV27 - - TGTGCCAGCAGTTTACAGGGCAGCTCTGGAAACACCATATATTTT CASSLQGSSGNTIYF